A selection of T cell receptor beta chains follows, all from one sample in a study of T cells in Graves' hyperthyroidism and ophthalmopathy. TCRdb fed the multiplex PCR reads into MiXCR, producing one record per CDR3 protein. The sample contains about 840,000 distinct CDR3 sequences, 35% to 45% of which appear only once. The source material was blood. These receptors were taken from a man aged 18 to 29 with Graves' hyperthyroidism. Both conserved end residues are part of each CDR3. Each record gives: V gene, J gene, clone size, D gene, CDR3 protein, CDR3 DNA. D genes are given only for firm matches. Expanded clones are given a class, and other clones once, few, many or no size at all.

TRBV29-1	TRBJ1-5	-	-	CSVDGQGGGGNQPQHF	TGCAGCGTTGATGGGCAGGGAGGAGGCGGCAATCAGCCCCAGCATTTT
TRBV12-3/TRBV12-4	TRBJ2-7	few	-	CASIHPGNPYEQYF	TGTGCCAGCATTCACCCAGGGAACCCCTACGAGCAGTACTTC
TRBV5-4	TRBJ1-1	-	TRBD1	CASSPGQDITEAFF	TGTGCCAGCAGCCCGGGACAGGATATCACTGAAGCTTTCTTT
TRBV19	TRBJ2-7	-	-	CASSQGILYEQYF	TGTGCCAGTAGTCAGGGGATACTCTACGAGCAGTACTTC
TRBV20-1	TRBJ1-1	many	-	CSASLSGTEAFF	TGCAGTGCTAGCCTCAGTGGTACTGAAGCTTTCTTT
TRBV11-3	TRBJ1-3	-	TRBD1	CASSQVYRGRGNTIYF	TGTGCCAGCAGCCAAGTATACAGGGGGCGAGGAAACACCATATATTTT
TRBV25-1	TRBJ1-2	many	TRBD1	CATARTGDYGYTF	TGTGCCACCGCTCGGACAGGTGACTATGGCTACACCTTC
TRBV5-8	TRBJ2-5	-	-	CASSLVMTGPQETQYF	TGTGCCAGCAGCTTGGTCATGACAGGACCCCAAGAGACCCAGTACTTC
TRBV9	TRBJ2-3	-	-	CASSTGGGTGGADTQYF	TGTGCCAGCAGCACCGGAGGGGGGACTGGGGGCGCAGATACGCAGTATTTT
TRBV15	TRBJ1-2	few	-	CALRGDYGYTF	TGTGCCCTCCGAGGGGACTATGGCTACACCTTC
TRBV15	TRBJ1-1	-	TRBD1	CATSRATGSTEAFF	TGTGCCACCAGCAGAGCGACAGGGAGTACTGAAGCTTTCTTT
TRBV19	TRBJ2-7	-	-	CASSMGPSPPNEQYF	TGTGCCAGTAGTATGGGGCCGTCCCCTCCGAACGAGCAGTACTTC
TRBV7-9	TRBJ1-1	-	TRBD1	CASSFRGFSDTEAFF	TGTGCCAGCAGCTTCAGGGGGTTCTCGGACACTGAAGCTTTCTTT
TRBV10-3	TRBJ1-1	-	-	CAISRGQLNTEAFF	TGTGCCATCAGCAGGGGACAACTTAACACTGAAGCTTTCTTT
TRBV24-1	TRBJ2-6	once	-	CATRVSGANVLTF	TGTGCCACCAGGGTATCCGGGGCCAACGTCCTGACTTTC
TRBV5-4	TRBJ1-1	-	-	CASSTGGLNTEAFF	TGTGCCAGCAGCACCGGGGGGCTCAACACTGAAGCTTTCTTT
TRBV14	TRBJ2-7	-	TRBD1	CASSPTWDSSYEQYF	TGTGCCAGCAGCCCTACCTGGGACAGCTCCTACGAGCAGTACTTC
TRBV25-1	TRBJ1-2	many	-	CASSDPSTDLGIRYTF	TGTGCCAGCAGTGACCCCTCCACCGACCTGGGGATTCGCTACACCTTC
TRBV4-1	TRBJ1-2	many	-	CASSQGTLNYGYTF	TGCGCCAGCAGCCAAGGCACCCTGAACTATGGCTACACCTTC
TRBV2	TRBJ2-7	many	-	CASSYSSYEQYF	TGTGCCAGCAGTTACAGCTCCTACGAGCAGTACTTC
TRBV20-1	TRBJ2-2	-	-	CSARDPAALNTGELFF	TGCAGTGCTAGAGACCCGGCAGCCCTGAACACCGGGGAGCTGTTTTTT
TRBV24-1	TRBJ2-7	many	-	CATSDRGVGQYF	TGTGCCACCAGTGATCGAGGGGTCGGGCAGTACTTC
TRBV5-8	TRBJ2-5	few	-	CASSSRTAGQGETQYF	TGTGCCAGCAGCTCACGGACTGCGGGGCAAGGAGAGACCCAGTACTTC
TRBV19	TRBJ1-1	many	-	CATSGPNTEAFF	TGTGCCACGTCGGGCCCGAACACTGAAGCTTTCTTT
TRBV7-8	TRBJ2-5	few	TRBD1	CASSQDRDVRETQYF	TGTGCCAGCAGCCAGGACAGGGACGTTCGAGAGACCCAGTACTTC
TRBV25-1	TRBJ1-2	-	-	CASSQVPLEGYTF	TGTGCCAGCAGCCAAGTCCCCCTTGAAGGCTACACCTTC
TRBV24-1	TRBJ1-2	many	-	CATSPAGRFPGYTF	TGTGCCACCTCTCCGGCAGGGCGGTTTCCTGGCTACACCTTC
TRBV20-1	TRBJ2-7	many	-	CSALLYEQYF	TGCAGTGCACTCCTCTACGAGCAGTACTTC
TRBV2	TRBJ1-6	many	-	CASRETAGSNSPLHF	TGTGCCAGCAGAGAGACGGCGGGAAGTAATTCACCCCTCCACTTT
TRBV9	TRBJ2-7	many	-	CASSAVSGYEQYF	TGTGCCAGCAGCGCCGTAAGCGGCTACGAGCAGTACTTC
TRBV6-5	TRBJ2-2	-	-	CASSYGTPRAGELFF	TGTGCCAGCAGTTACGGGACTCCAAGGGCCGGGGAGCTGTTTTTT
TRBV11-2	TRBJ2-6	-	-	CASSLVGGSNVLTF	TGTGCCAGCAGCTTAGTCGGCGGGTCCAACGTCCTGACTTTC
TRBV6-1	TRBJ2-6	few	-	CASSYTNSGANVLTF	TGTGCCAGCAGTTACACAAACTCTGGGGCCAACGTCCTGACTTTC
TRBV4-1	TRBJ2-5	few	TRBD2	CASSQGVAGDGETQYF	TGCGCCAGCAGCCAAGGAGTAGCGGGAGATGGGGAGACCCAGTACTTC
TRBV12-3/TRBV12-4	TRBJ1-1	many	-	CASSHGNTEAFF	TGTGCCAGCAGCCACGGGAACACTGAAGCTTTCTTT
TRBV20-1	TRBJ2-5	-	-	CSALDGPGQPQYF	TGCAGTGCTTTGGACGGCCCGGGCCAGCCCCAGTACTTC
TRBV11-3	TRBJ2-2	-	-	CASHPPRGVANTGELFF	TGTGCCAGCCACCCTCCCAGGGGTGTTGCGAACACCGGGGAGCTGTTTTTT
TRBV20-1	TRBJ2-5	-	-	CSAREGGPGETQYF	TGCAGTGCTAGAGAGGGGGGCCCGGGGGAGACCCAGTACTTC
TRBV25-1	TRBJ2-2	-	-	CASQWGDTGELFF	TGTGCCAGCCAGTGGGGGGACACCGGGGAGCTGTTTTTT
TRBV6-4	TRBJ2-3	once	TRBD2	CASSDPGRSTDTQYF	TGTGCCAGCAGTGACCCCGGGAGGAGCACAGATACGCAGTATTTT
TRBV27	TRBJ1-3	few	TRBD1	CASSLQGGTGNTIYF	TGTGCCAGCAGTTTACAGGGGGGCACTGGAAACACCATATATTTT
TRBV10-3	TRBJ2-7	-	-	CAISSGSDEQYF	TGTGCCATCAGTTCCGGCTCCGACGAGCAGTACTTC